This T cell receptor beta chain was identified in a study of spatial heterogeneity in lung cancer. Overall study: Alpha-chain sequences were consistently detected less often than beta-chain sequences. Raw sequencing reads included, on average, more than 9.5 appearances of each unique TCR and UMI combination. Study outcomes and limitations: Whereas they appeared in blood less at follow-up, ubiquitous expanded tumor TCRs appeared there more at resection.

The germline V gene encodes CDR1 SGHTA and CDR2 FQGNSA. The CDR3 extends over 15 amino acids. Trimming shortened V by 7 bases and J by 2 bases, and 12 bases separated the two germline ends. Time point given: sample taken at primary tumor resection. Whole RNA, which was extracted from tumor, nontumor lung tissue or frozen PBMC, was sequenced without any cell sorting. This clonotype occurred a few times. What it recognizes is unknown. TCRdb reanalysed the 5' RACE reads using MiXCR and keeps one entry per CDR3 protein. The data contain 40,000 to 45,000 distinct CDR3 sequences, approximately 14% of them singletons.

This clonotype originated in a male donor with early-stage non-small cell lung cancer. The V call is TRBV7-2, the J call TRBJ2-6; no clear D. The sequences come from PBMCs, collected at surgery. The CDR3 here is CASNRPPPGANVLTF. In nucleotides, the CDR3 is TGTGCCAGCAACCGCCCCCCCCCTGGGGCCAACGTCCTGACTTTC. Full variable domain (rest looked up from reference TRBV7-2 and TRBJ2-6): GAGVSQSPSNKVTEKGKDVELRCDPISGHTALYWYRQSLGQGLEFLIYFQGNSAPDKSGLPSDRFSAERTGGSVSTLTIQRTQQEDSAVYLCASNRPPPGANVLTFGAGSRLTVL.